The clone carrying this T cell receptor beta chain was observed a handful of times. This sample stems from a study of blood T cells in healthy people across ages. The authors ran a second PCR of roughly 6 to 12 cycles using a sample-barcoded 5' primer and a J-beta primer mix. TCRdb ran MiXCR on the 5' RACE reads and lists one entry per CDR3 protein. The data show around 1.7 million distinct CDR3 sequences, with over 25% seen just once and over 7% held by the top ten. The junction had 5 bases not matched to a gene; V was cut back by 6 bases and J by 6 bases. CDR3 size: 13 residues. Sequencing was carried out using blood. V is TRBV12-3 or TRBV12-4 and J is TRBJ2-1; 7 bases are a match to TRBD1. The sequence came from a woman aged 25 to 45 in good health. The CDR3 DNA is TGTGCCAGCAGCACCGACAGGGCCAATGAGCAGTTCTTC. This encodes CASSTDRANEQFF.